The next 2 T cell receptor beta chains were all read from a single sample in a study of blood T cells in healthy people across ages. Using a J-beta primer mix together with a sample-barcoded 5' primer, a second PCR was run for roughly 6 to 12 cycles. TCRdb re-called the 5' RACE reads through MiXCR, storing one row per CDR3 protein. The table has fewer than 900,000 distinct CDR3 sequences, 35% to 40% seen once. Material: blood. These receptor sequences come from a man aged 18 to 29 in good health.

This clonotype was seen only a few times. The genes are TRBV30 and TRBJ1-6; TRBD1 is a possible D gene (5 bases). This CDR3 is built from 13 residues. CDR1 is GTSNPN and CDR2 is SVGIG in the germline V gene (reference sequence). V dropped 4 bases and J dropped 4 bases, with 8 bases sitting between them. The CDR3 DNA follows: TGTGCCTGGACGACAGAGTATAATTCACCCCTCCACTTT. This codes for CAWTTEYNSPLHF.

V gene TRBV7-2 combines with J gene TRBJ2-1, with 7 bases matching TRBD2. Germline trimming cut 5 bases from V and 6 bases from J; bases unmatched to any gene: 10. The CDR3 contains 15 residues. Germline V gene sequence: CDR1 SGHTA, CDR2 FQGNSA. DNA of the CDR3: TGTGCCAGCAGCCCCGCTGCGGGGGAGGGCAATGAGCAGTTCTTC. It codes for CASSPAAGEGNEQFF.